The following is a T cell receptor (beta chain) sequence with its context. Its specificity is unknown. The data are from a study of a mutant IDH1 vaccine in newly diagnosed glioma. Study at large: In some groups vaccination began 4-6 weeks post-radiotherapy; others received it with temozolomide.

From germline, CDR1 is SGDLS and CDR2 YYNGEE. Trimming shortened V by 4 bases and J by 1 base, and 16 bases separated the two germline ends. The CDR3 totals 16 residues. Regarding time point: week 47, end of study. Topical imiquimod accompanied each vaccine dose, which consisted of 300 ug of mutant IDH1 20-mer peptide. Patients had eight vaccinations, in weeks 1, 3, 5, 7, 11, 15, 19 and 23. Overall study results and limits: Immune responses induced by vaccination arose in approximately 92% of the patients.

Libraries were prepared by immunoSEQ multiplex PCR; TCRdb keeps only in-frame clonotypes and omits some of them. The table lists roughly 56,000 clones, around 75% of them singletons, with roughly 5.3% in the top ten. This sequence was found in a man aged 45-65 years with glioma. Sequenced here: PBMCs, sampled from a glioma patient whose treatment included an IDH1 peptide vaccine. The chain couples TRBV9 to TRBJ2-3, with D tentatively TRBD1 (6 bases). The DNA for the CDR3 is TGTGCCAGCAGCTATAGGGGGTCCCTCGGCACAGATACGCAGTATTTT. Its translation: CASSYRGSLGTDTQYF. Using reference TRBV9 and TRBJ2-3 for the parts outside the CDR3, the full variable domain is DSGVTQTPKHLITATGQRVTLRCSPRSGDLSVYWYQQSLDQGLQFLIQYYNGEERAKGNILERFSAQQFPDLHSELNLSSLELGDSALYFCASSYRGSLGTDTQYFGPGTRLTVL.